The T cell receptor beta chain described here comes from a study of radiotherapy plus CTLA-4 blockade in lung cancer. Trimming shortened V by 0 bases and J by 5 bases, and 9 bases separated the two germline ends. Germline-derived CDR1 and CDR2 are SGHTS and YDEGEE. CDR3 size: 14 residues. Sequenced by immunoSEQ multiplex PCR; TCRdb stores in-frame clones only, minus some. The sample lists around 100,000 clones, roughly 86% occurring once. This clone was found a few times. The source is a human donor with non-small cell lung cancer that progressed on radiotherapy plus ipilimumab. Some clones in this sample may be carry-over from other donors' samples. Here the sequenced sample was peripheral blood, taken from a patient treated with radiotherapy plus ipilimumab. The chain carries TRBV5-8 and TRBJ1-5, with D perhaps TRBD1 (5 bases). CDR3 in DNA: TGTGCCAGCAGCTTGGGCAGGGCGGATCAGCCCCAGCATTTT. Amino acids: CASSLGRADQPQHF.